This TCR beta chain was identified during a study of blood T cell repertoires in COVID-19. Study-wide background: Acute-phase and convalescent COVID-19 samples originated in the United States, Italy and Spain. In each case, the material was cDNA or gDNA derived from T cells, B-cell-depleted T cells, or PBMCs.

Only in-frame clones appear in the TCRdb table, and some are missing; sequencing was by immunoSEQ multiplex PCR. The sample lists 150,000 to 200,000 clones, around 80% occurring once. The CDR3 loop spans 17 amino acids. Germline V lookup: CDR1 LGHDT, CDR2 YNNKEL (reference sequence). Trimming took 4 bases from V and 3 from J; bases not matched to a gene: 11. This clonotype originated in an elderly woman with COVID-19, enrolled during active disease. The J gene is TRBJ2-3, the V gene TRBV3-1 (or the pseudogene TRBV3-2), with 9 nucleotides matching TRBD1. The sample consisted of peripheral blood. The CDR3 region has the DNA TGTGCCAGCAGCCTAATTGGCCGACAGGGGGGGACAGATACGCAGTATTTT. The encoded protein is CASSLIGRQGGTDTQYF.